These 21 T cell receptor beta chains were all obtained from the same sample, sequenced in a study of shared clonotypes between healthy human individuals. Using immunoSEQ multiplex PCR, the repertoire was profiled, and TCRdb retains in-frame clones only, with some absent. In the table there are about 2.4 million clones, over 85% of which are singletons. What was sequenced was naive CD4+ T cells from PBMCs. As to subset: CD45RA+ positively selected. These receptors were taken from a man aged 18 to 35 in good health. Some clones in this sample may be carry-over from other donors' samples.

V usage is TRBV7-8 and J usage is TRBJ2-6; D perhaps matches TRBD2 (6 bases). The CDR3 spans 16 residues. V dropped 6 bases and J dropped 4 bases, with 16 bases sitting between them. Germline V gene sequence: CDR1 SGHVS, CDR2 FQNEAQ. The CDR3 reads CASSGRGPRGANVLTF. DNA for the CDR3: TGTGCCAGCAGTGGGCGGGGTCCGAGAGGGGCCAACGTCCTGACTTTC.

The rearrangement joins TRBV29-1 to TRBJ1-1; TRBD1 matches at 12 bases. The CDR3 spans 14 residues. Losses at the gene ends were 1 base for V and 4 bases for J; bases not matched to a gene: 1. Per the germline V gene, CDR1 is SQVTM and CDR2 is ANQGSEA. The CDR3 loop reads CSVEGDRGLTEAFF. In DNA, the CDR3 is TGCAGCGTTGAAGGGGACAGGGGGCTCACTGAAGCTTTCTTT.

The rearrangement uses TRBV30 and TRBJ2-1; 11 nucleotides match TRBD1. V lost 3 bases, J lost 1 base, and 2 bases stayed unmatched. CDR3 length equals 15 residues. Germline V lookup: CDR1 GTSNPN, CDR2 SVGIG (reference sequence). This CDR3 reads CAWRGTGGSYNEQFF. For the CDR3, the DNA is TGTGCCTGGAGGGGGACAGGGGGATCCTACAATGAGCAGTTCTTC.

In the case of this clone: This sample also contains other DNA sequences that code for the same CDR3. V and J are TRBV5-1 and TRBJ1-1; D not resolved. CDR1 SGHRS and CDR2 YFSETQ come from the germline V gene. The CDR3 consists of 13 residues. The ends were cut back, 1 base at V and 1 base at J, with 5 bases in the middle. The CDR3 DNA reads TGCGCCAGCAGCTTGAACTGGAACACTGAAGCTTTCTTT. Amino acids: CASSLNWNTEAFF.

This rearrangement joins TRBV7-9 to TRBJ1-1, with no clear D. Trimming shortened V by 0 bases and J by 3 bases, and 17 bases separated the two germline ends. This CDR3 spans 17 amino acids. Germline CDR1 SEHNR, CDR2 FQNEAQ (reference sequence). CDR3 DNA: TGTGCCAGCAGCTTAGCGGGTCCGCCCAGGAGGGACACTGAAGCTTTCTTT. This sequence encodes CASSLAGPPRRDTEAFF.

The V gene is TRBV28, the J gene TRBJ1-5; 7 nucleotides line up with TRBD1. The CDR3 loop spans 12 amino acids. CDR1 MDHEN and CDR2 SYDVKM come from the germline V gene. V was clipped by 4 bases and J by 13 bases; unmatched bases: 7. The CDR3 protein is CASSSPRQGQHF. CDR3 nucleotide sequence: TGTGCCAGCAGTTCCCCCCGACAGGGTCAGCATTTT.

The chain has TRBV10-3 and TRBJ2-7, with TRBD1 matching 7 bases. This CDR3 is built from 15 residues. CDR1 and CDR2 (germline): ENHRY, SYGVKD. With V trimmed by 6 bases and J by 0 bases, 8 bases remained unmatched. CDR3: CAIRGAGQASYEQYF. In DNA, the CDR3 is TGTGCCATCAGGGGAGCCGGACAGGCCTCCTACGAGCAGTACTTC.

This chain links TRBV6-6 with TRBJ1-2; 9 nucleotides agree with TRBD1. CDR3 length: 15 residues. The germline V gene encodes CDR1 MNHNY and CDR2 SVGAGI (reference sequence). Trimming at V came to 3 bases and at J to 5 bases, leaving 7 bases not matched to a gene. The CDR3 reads CASSYGATGGYGYTF. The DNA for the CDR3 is TGTGCCAGCAGTTATGGTGCGACAGGGGGTTATGGCTACACCTTC.

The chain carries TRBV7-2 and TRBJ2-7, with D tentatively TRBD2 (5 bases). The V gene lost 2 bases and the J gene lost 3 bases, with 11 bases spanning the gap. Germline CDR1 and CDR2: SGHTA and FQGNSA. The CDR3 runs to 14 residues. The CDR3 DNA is TGTGCCAGCAGCTTAACTTGGGGAGACTACGAGCAGTACTTC. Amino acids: CASSLTWGDYEQYF.

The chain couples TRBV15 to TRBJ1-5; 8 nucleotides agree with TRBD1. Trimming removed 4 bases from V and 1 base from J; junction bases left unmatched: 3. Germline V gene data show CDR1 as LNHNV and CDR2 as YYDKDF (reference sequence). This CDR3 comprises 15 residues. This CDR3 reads CATSTYRGSNQPQHF. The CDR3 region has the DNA TGTGCCACCAGCACCTACAGGGGGAGCAATCAGCCCCAGCATTTT.

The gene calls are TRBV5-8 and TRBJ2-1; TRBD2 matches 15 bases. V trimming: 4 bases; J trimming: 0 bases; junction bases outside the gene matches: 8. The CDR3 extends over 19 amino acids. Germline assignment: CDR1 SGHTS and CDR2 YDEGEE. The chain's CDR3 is CASSPMWTSGRDSYNEQFF. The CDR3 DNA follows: TGTGCCAGCAGCCCAATGTGGACTAGCGGGAGGGACTCCTACAATGAGCAGTTCTTC.

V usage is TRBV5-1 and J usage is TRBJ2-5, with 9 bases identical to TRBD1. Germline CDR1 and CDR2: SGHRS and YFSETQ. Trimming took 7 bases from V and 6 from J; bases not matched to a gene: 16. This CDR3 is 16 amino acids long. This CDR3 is CASAETPGQGWQTQYF. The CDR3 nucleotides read TGCGCCAGCGCCGAAACACCGGGACAGGGATGGCAGACCCAGTACTTC.

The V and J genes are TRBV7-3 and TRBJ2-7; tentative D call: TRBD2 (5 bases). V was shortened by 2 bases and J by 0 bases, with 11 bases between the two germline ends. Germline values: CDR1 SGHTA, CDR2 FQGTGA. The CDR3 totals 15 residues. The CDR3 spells CASSLAAGPSYEQYF. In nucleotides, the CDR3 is TGTGCCAGCAGCTTAGCGGCGGGTCCCTCCTACGAGCAGTACTTC.

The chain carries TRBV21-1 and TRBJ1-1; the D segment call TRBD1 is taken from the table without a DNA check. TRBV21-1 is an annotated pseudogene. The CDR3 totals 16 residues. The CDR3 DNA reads TGTGCCAGCAGCCCTCGACAGGGCGAGGCGGGCACTGAAGCTTTCTTT. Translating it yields CASSPRQGEAGTEAFF.

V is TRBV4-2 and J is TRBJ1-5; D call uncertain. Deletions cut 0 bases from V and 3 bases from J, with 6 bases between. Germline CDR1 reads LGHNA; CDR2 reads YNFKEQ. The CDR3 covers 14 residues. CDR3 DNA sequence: TGTGCCAGCAGCCAAGATCGCAACAATCAGCCCCAGCATTTT. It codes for CASSQDRNNQPQHF.

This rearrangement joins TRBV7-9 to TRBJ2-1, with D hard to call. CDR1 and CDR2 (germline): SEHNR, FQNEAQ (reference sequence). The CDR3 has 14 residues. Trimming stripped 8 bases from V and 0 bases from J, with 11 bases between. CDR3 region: CASLDRSSYNEQFF. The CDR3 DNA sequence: TGTGCCAGCCTGGACCGGAGCTCCTACAATGAGCAGTTCTTC.

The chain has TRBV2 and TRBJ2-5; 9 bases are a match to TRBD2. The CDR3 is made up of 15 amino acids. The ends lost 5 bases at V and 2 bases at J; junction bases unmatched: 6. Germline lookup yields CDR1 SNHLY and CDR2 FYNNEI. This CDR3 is CASSSAGGPQETQYF. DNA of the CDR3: TGTGCCAGCAGTTCAGCGGGAGGCCCTCAAGAGACCCAGTACTTC. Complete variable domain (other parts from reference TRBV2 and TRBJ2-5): EPEVTQTPSHQVTQMGQEVILRCVPISNHLYFYWYRQILGQKVEFLVSFYNNEISEKSEIFDDQFSVERPDGSNFTLKIRSTKLEDSAMYFCASSSAGGPQETQYFGPGTRLLVL.

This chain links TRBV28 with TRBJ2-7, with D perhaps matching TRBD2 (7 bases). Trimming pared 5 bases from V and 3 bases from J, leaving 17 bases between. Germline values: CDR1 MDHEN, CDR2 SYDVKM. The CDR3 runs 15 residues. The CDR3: CASSTGGNFYYEQYF. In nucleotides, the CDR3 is TGTGCCAGCAGTACGGGGGGCAATTTCTACTACGAGCAGTACTTC.

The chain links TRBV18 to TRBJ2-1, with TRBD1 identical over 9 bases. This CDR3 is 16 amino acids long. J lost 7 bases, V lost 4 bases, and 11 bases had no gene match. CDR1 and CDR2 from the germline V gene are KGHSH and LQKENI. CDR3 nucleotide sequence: TGTGCCAGCTCACAACTCCGGGACAGGGCGGCGAATGAGCAGTTCTTC. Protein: CASSQLRDRAANEQFF.

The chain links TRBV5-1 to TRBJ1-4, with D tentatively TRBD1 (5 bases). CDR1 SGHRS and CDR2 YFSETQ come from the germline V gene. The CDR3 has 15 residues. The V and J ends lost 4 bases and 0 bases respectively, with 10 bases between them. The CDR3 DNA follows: TGCGCCAGCAGCCGGTTAGGGGCAACTAATGAAAAACTGTTTTTT. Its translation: CASSRLGATNEKLFF.

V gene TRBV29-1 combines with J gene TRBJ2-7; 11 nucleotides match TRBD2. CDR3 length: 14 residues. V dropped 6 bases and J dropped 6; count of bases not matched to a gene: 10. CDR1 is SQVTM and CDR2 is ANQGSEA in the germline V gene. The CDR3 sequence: CSVNLAGGPGEQYF. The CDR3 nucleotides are TGCAGCGTCAACTTAGCGGGAGGGCCCGGCGAGCAGTACTTC.